This TCR beta chain stems from a study of shared clonotypes between healthy human individuals. Germline V gene lookup returns CDR1 SGHRS and CDR2 YFSETQ. The CDR3 length is 14 residues. V dropped 0 bases and J dropped 5 bases, with 11 bases sitting between them. The assay was immunoSEQ multiplex PCR, and TCRdb's table has in-frame clones only and misses some. The profile shows about 460,000 clones, roughly three quarters of them singletons. Sequencing was done on a sample of PBMCs. The TCR originated in a woman aged 35 to 49 in good health. Some clones in this sample may be carry-over from other donors' samples. The rearrangement uses TRBV5-1 and TRBJ2-5, with D tentatively TRBD2 (6 bases). CDR3 bases: TGCGCCAGCAGCTTGGGACTAGTCGGCGAGACCCAGTACTTC. This gives the protein CASSLGLVGETQYF.